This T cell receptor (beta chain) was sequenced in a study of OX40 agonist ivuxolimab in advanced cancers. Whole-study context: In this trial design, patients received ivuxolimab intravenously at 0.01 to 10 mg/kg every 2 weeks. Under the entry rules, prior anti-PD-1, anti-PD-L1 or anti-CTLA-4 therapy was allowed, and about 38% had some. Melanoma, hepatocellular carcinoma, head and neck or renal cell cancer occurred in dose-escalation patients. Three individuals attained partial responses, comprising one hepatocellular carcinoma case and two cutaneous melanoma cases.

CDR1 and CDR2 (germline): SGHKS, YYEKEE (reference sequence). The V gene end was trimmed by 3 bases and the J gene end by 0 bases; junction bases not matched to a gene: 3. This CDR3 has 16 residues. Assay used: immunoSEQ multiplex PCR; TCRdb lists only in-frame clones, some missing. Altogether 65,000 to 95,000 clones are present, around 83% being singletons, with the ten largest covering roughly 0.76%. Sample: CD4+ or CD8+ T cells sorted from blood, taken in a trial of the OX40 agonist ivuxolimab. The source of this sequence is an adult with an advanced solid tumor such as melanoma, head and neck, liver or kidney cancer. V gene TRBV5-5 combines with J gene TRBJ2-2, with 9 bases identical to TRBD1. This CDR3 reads CASSSRDRANTGELFF. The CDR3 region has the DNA TGTGCCAGCAGCTCTAGGGACAGGGCGAACACCGGGGAGCTGTTTTTT.